What follows is one TCR beta chain and its context. The assay was immunoSEQ multiplex PCR, and TCRdb's table has in-frame clones only and misses some. This sample carries fewer than 45,000 clones, roughly 86% of them seen once, and the ten largest clones take around 2.5%. This record comes from a study of T cell clones after liver transplantation. Across the study: TCRbeta sequencing after a pre-transplant mixed lymphocyte reaction identified graft-donor-reactive clones, later tracked in post-transplant blood. As an antigen-independent comparator, third-party-reactive TCRbeta sequences came from pre-transplant mixed lymphocyte reactions. Standard immunosuppression, with no induction, continued until 12-24 months after transplant. Draws occurred before transplant, before withdrawal, and after complete or failed withdrawal.

This CDR3 spans 15 amino acids. The V gene's germline CDR1 is MNHEY and CDR2 SVGAGI. Between the trimmed V and J ends, which lost 5 bases and 0 bases, there was a span of 11 bases. The chain links TRBV6-5 to TRBJ1-5; D is unresolved. The sequencing used CD4+ T cells from blood, collected 24 months after liver transplant. The clonotype was recovered from a human patient who received a liver transplant. Part of the T cell pool may stem from the graft donor. CDR3 in amino acids: CASSNGQNSNQPQHF. The CDR3 DNA sequence: TGTGCCAGCAGTAACGGGCAGAATAGCAATCAGCCCCAGCATTTT.